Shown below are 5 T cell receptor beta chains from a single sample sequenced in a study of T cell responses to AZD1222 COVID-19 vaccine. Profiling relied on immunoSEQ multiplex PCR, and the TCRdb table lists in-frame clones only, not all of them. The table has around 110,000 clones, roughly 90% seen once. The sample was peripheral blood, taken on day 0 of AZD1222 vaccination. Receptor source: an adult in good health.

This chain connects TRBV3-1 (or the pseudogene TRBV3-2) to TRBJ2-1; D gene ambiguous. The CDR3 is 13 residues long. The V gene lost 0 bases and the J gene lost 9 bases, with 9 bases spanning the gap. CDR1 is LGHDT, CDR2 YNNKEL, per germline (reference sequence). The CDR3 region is CASSQDRWGEQFF. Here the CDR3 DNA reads TGTGCCAGCAGCCAAGATAGGTGGGGTGAGCAGTTCTTC.

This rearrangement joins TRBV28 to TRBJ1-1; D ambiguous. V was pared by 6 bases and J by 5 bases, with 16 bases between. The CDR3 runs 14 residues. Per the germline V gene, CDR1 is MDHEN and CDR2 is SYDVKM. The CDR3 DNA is TGTGCCAGCAGAACACACCCGTCGGGAACTGAAGCTTTCTTT. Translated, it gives CASRTHPSGTEAFF.

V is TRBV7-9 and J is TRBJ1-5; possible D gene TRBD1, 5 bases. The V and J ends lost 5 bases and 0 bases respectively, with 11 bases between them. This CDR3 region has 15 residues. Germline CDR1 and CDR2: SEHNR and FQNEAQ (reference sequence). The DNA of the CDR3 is TGTGCCAGCAGCCCCTTTGGGACTAGCAATCAGCCCCAGCATTTT. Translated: CASSPFGTSNQPQHF.

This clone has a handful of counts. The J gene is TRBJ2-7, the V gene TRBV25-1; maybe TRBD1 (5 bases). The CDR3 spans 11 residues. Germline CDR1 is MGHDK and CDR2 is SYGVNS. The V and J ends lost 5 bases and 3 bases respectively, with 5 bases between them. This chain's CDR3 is CASSQGYEQYF. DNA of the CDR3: TGTGCCAGCAGTCAGGGCTACGAGCAGTACTTC.

This chain's CDR3 is CASSEQGARTEAFF. The CDR3, as DNA: TGTGCCAGCAGTGAACAGGGGGCGCGCACTGAAGCTTTCTTT. The rearrangement joins TRBV2 to TRBJ1-1; TRBD1 aligns across 8 bases. CDR1 is SNHLY, CDR2 FYNNEI, per germline. The CDR3 is 14 residues long. The V segment lost 2 bases and the J segment 4 bases; nucleotides outside the gene matches: 3.